The present T cell receptor beta chain was sequenced within a study of blood T cell repertoires in COVID-19. This table comes from immunoSEQ multiplex PCR, and its TCRdb copy is limited to in-frame clones, with some not included. The table has around 140,000 clones, roughly 87% seen once. V lost 0 bases, J lost 10 bases, and 13 bases lay in between. The length of the CDR3 is 13 residues. From germline, CDR1 is SGHTA and CDR2 FQGTGA. This chain connects TRBV7-3 to TRBJ2-7, with D possibly TRBD1 on 5 matching bases. This TCR came from a human donor in a cohort sampled during active COVID-19. Material: peripheral blood. The CDR3 here is CASSLTTRTNQYF. For the CDR3, the DNA is TGTGCCAGCAGCTTAACTACCCGGACAAACCAGTACTTC.